A selection of T cell receptor beta chains follows, all from one sample in a study of control samples from healthy donors and cancer patients. Profiling relied on immunoSEQ multiplex PCR, and the TCRdb table lists in-frame clones only, not all of them. The data contain roughly 370,000 clones, roughly 90% of them singletons. Sequencing was done on a sample of PBMCs. These receptors were obtained from a man aged 35 to 55 with head and neck cancer. Both conserved end residues are part of each CDR3. A D gene is named only where the DNA matches it firmly. The size field is filled for only some rows; it gives once, few, many or a size class.

-	TRBV5-6	TRBJ1-2	12	-	TGTGCCAGCAGCTTTGAACCAGTGGGCTACACCTTC	CASSFEPVGYTF
-	TRBV5-1	TRBJ2-6	16	-	TGCGCCAGCAGCTTGGAATGGGCCTCTGGGGCCAACGTCCTGACTTTC	CASSLEWASGANVLTF
-	TRBV11-2	TRBJ1-1	13	-	TGTGCCAGCCGGCAGTGGATGAACACTGAAGCTTTCTTT	CASRQWMNTEAFF
-	TRBV21-1	TRBJ1-1	14	-	TGTGCCAGCAGCAAAATGGAGGGGGGAACTGAAGCTTTCTTT	CASSKMEGGTEAFF
-	TRBV27	TRBJ1-5	15	TRBD1	TGTGCCAGCAGGGGGGATGGGACAGTCAATCAGCCCCAGCATTTT	CASRGDGTVNQPQHF
-	TRBV5-6	TRBJ2-3	13	-	TGTGCCAGCAGCTTGGCACACCCCGATACGCAGTATTTT	CASSLAHPDTQYF
-	TRBV3-1/TRBV3-2	TRBJ2-5	13	-	TGTGCCAGCGCTGAGGGCGGTCAAGAGACCCAGTACTTC	CASAEGGQETQYF
-	TRBV5-5	TRBJ1-5	17	TRBD1	TGTGCCAGCAGCCGGGACTGGAGGCAGGGGGACGGGCAGCCCCAGCATTTT	CASSRDWRQGDGQPQHF
once	TRBV6-5	TRBJ1-1	15	-	TGTGCCAGCAGCGAGACAGGAATCATGAACACTGAAGCTTTCTTT	CASSETGIMNTEAFF
-	TRBV6-2/TRBV6-3	TRBJ1-1	15	-	TGTGCCAGCAGTTACTCGATAGGAGGGCGCACTGAAGCTTTCTTT	CASSYSIGGRTEAFF
few	TRBV6-1	TRBJ2-7	15	TRBD2	TGTGCCAGCAGTGACCTAGCGGGGGCCTGGAGGGAGCAGTACTTC	CASSDLAGAWREQYF
-	TRBV3-1/TRBV3-2	TRBJ1-1	16	-	TGTGCCAGCAGCCAAGGGGGCCCGGGGTTGGACACTGAAGCTTTCTTT	CASSQGGPGLDTEAFF
-	TRBV5-6	TRBJ2-7	12	-	TGTGCCAGCAGCGGGCCGGGTCGCGAGCAGTACTTC	CASSGPGREQYF
few	TRBV5-1	TRBJ2-1	14	-	TGCGCCAGCAGCTCGTCGAGCTCCTACAATGAGCAGTTCTTC	CASSSSSSYNEQFF
-	TRBV18	TRBJ1-1	14	-	TGTGCCAGCTCACCGGGTGGGAGGGACACTGAAGCTTTCTTT	CASSPGGRDTEAFF
-	TRBV9	TRBJ2-5	15	TRBD1	TGTGCCAACGCCCAGGGGGTTCAAGGTCCAGAGACCCAGTACTTC	CANAQGVQGPETQYF
-	TRBV5-4	TRBJ2-7	14	-	TGTGCCAGCAGCTTATGGGTGGCACCCTCCGAGCAGTACTTC	CASSLWVAPSEQYF
-	TRBV4-3	TRBJ1-2	18	-	TGCGCCAGCAGCCAAGAGGTAGGTATTCAGGGGCTTGACTATGGCTACACCTTC	CASSQEVGIQGLDYGYTF
-	TRBV4-1	TRBJ2-5	15	TRBD2	TGCGCCAGCAGCCCGGCGGGGGGAGGGCAAGAGACCCAGTACTTC	CASSPAGGGQETQYF